A single sample is the source of the 21 T cell receptor beta chains below, sequenced in a study of PD-1 blockade in classical Hodgkin lymphoma. Time point described: cycle 4 day 1 (C4D1), after less than 7 weeks of nivolumab. Autologous stem cell transplantation was followed by relapse in every patient, and brentuximab vedotin exposure varied. With magnetic negative selection, CD4+ T cells were purified from PBMCs that had been thawed. This table comes from immunoSEQ multiplex PCR, and its TCRdb copy is limited to in-frame clones, with some not included. Found here are approximately 29,000 clones, roughly 80% of them singletons; the top ten hold around 0.6%. The material sequenced was CD4+ T cells from blood, taken before the fourth cycle of nivolumab. These receptors were taken from a human donor with classical Hodgkin lymphoma.

This clone came up once. The rearrangement uses TRBV5-1 and TRBJ2-3; D gene unclear. Germline CDR1 is SGHRS and CDR2 is YFSETQ. This CDR3 comprises 13 residues. Between the trimmed V and J ends, which lost 1 base and 2 bases, there was a span of 5 bases. The CDR3 spells CASSLPHTDTQYF. The DNA of the CDR3 is TGCGCCAGCAGCTTGCCACACACAGATACGCAGTATTTT.

This clone was seen more than once but under ten times. Here the CDR3 reads CASSQSDRGNQPQHF. The DNA of the CDR3 is TGTGCCAGCAGCCAATCGGACAGGGGTAATCAGCCCCAGCATTTT. The rearrangement links TRBV4-2 to TRBJ1-5; TRBD1 matches at 9 bases. J lost 4 bases, V lost 2 bases, and 3 bases had no gene match. The CDR3 is made up of 15 amino acids. Germline CDR1 reads LGHNA; CDR2 reads YNFKEQ.

The chain joins TRBV27 to TRBJ2-7, with 13 bases aligning to TRBD2. Per the germline V gene, CDR1 is MNHEY and CDR2 is SMNVEV (reference sequence). The CDR3 sequence is 16 residues long. V was clipped by 5 bases and J by 5 bases; unmatched bases: 9. Here the CDR3 reads CASSPRTSGRTDEQYF. The CDR3 nucleotides read TGTGCCAGCAGTCCCCGGACTAGCGGGAGAACGGACGAGCAGTACTTC.

The J gene is TRBJ2-1, the V gene TRBV12-5; 12 bases map to TRBD2. The J segment lost 10 bases and the V segment lost 5 bases, leaving 6 bases of the junction unmatched. CDR3 length equals 14 residues. Germline lookup yields CDR1 LGHNT and CDR2 FRNRAP. For the CDR3, the DNA is TGTGCTAGTGGTCTTGGGACTAGCGGGCACGAGCAGTTCTTC. As protein: CASGLGTSGHEQFF.

This sequence joins TRBV27 and TRBJ2-3; 11 bases map to TRBD2. CDR1 and CDR2 (germline): MNHEY, SMNVEV (reference sequence). The CDR3 runs 16 residues. V was clipped by 4 bases and J by 6 bases; unmatched bases: 9. CDR3: CASSSQRASGRDTQYF. In DNA form, the CDR3 reads TGTGCCAGCAGTTCTCAGCGGGCTAGCGGGAGGGATACGCAGTATTTT.

The rearrangement joins TRBV5-8 to TRBJ1-2; D may be TRBD1 (5 bases). CDR1 is SGHTS, CDR2 YDEGEE, per germline. The CDR3 length is 14 residues. V gave up 2 bases and J gave up 4 bases, with 12 bases separating them. The DNA of the CDR3 is TGTGCCAGCAGCTTAGACAGAATCGTCTATGGCTACACCTTC. As protein: CASSLDRIVYGYTF.

The chain has TRBV2 and TRBJ2-2; D tentatively fits TRBD1 or TRBD2 (5 bases each). With 3 bases removed from V and 1 base from J, the gap between germline ends came to 6 bases. The CDR3 has 14 amino acids. The germline gives CDR1 SNHLY, CDR2 FYNNEI. The CDR3 here is CASSEGVNTGELFF. As DNA, the CDR3 is TGTGCCAGCAGTGAGGGGGTGAACACCGGGGAGCTGTTTTTT.

This rearrangement joins TRBV19 to TRBJ2-2; D possibly corresponds to TRBD2 (7 bases). Germline V lookup: CDR1 LNHDA, CDR2 SQIVND (reference sequence). V lost 4 bases, J lost 4 bases, and 22 bases lay in between. CDR3 length: 18 amino acids. In DNA, the CDR3 is TGTGCCAGTAGTACTATTACCTTACAGGGCGGGGGCACCGGGGAGCTGTTTTTT. Translated: CASSTITLQGGGTGELFF.

V is TRBV2 and J is TRBJ1-2, with a tentative D call TRBD1 (5 bases). The V gene's germline CDR1 is SNHLY and CDR2 FYNNEI. V lost 4 bases and J 2 bases, leaving 23 bases between the germline ends. The CDR3 covers 18 residues. As DNA, the CDR3 is TGTGCCAGCAGTGCAGGGTTACGTGCCCGAACAGCCAACTATGGCTACACCTTC. This gives the protein CASSAGLRARTANYGYTF.

The chain uses TRBV7-3 and TRBJ1-1; 7 nucleotides match TRBD1. Germline CDR1 and CDR2: SGHTA and FQGTGA. This CDR3 has 15 residues. V shed 3 bases and J 1 base; nucleotides not matched to a gene: 5. The CDR3 DNA is TGTGCCAGCAGCTTCTCGGCAGGGGGGAACACTGAAGCTTTCTTT. As protein: CASSFSAGGNTEAFF.

The chain employs TRBV18 and TRBJ1-5; possible D gene TRBD1, 5 bases. The V end was cut by 2 bases, the J end by 1 base, with 21 bases between. The CDR3 consists of 19 residues. Germline loops: CDR1 KGHSH, CDR2 LQKENI. CDR3 loop: CASSPSRVPGPGSNQPQHF. The DNA of the CDR3 is TGTGCCAGCTCACCATCTCGGGTTCCGGGGCCAGGGAGCAATCAGCCCCAGCATTTT.

The chain uses TRBV7-2 and TRBJ2-2, with 9 bases aligning to TRBD2. V lost 1 base, J lost 6 bases, and 3 bases stayed unmatched. CDR3 length: 15 residues. Germline assignment: CDR1 SGHTA and CDR2 FQGNSA. DNA of the CDR3: TGTGCCAGCAGCTTAGGGGGACTAGCAGCCGGGGAGCTGTTTTTT. Translated, it gives CASSLGGLAAGELFF.

This clone appeared a few times. This chain uses TRBV11-2 with TRBJ1-6; the D gene is possibly TRBD1 (5 bases). Trimming removed 1 base at V and 9 bases at J, with 7 bases between. The CDR3 runs 13 residues. CDR1 SGHAT and CDR2 FQNNGV come from the germline V gene. DNA for the CDR3: TGTGCCAGCAGCTTAGGGGGGGGTTCACCCCTCCACTTT. Its translation: CASSLGGGSPLHF. Together with reference TRBV11-2 and TRBJ1-6, the CDR3 gives the full variable domain: EAGVAQSPRYKIIEKRQSVAFWCNPISGHATLYWYQQILGQGPKLLIQFQNNGVVDDSQLPKDRFSAERLKGVDSTLKIQPAKLEDSAVYLCASSLGGGSPLHFGNGTRLTVT.

On this clone: Other DNA sequences in the sample encode the same CDR3. The V call is TRBV18, the J call TRBJ1-5; D is possibly TRBD1 (5 bases). CDR1 is KGHSH and CDR2 is LQKENI in the germline V gene. V was shortened by 3 bases and J by 5 bases, with 8 bases between the two germline ends. The CDR3 consists of 13 residues. Here the CDR3 reads CASSPGGDQPQHF. DNA of the CDR3: TGTGCCAGCTCACCCGGGGGGGATCAGCCCCAGCATTTT.

CDR3 DNA sequence: TGTGCCAGCAGCACTCGACTAGCGGGGCCAAGCACAGATACGCAGTATTTT. This gives the protein CASSTRLAGPSTDTQYF. The chain couples TRBV7-9 to TRBJ2-3; 11 bases are a match to TRBD2. Germline lookup yields CDR1 SEHNR and CDR2 FQNEAQ (reference sequence). The V gene end was trimmed by 5 bases and the J gene end by 0 bases; junction bases not matched to a gene: 7. The CDR3 has 17 residues.

This clone was seen only a few times. The chain uses TRBV29-1 and TRBJ2-5; D might be TRBD2 (5 bases). This CDR3 has 12 amino acids. Deletions cut 4 bases from V and 5 bases from J, with 11 bases between. Germline CDR1 is SQVTM and CDR2 is ANQGSEA. CDR3 sequence: CSVVRARETQYF. The CDR3 DNA reads as TGCAGCGTTGTGAGGGCGCGGGAGACCCAGTACTTC.

The J gene is TRBJ2-7, the V gene TRBV10-3, with TRBD1 matching over 7 bases. Trimming at V came to 6 bases and at J to 3 bases, leaving 8 bases not matched to a gene. CDR3 size: 14 residues. Germline V CDR1 and CDR2: ENHRY, SYGVKD. In nucleotides, the CDR3 is TGTGCCATCAGGCCTACAGGGGACGGCTACGAGCAGTACTTC. Encoded protein: CAIRPTGDGYEQYF.

This chain connects TRBV7-3 to TRBJ2-3; 7 positions match TRBD1. The CDR3 has 15 residues. Germline V gene lookup returns CDR1 SGHTA and CDR2 FQGTGA. V was pared by 1 base and J by 3 bases, with 4 bases of the junction left unmatched. DNA of the CDR3: TGTGCCAGCAGCTTAAACAGGGGTCGAACAGATACGCAGTATTTT. Translation: CASSLNRGRTDTQYF.

The chain joins TRBV11-2 to TRBJ2-3; TRBD1 matches at 10 bases. The CDR3 covers 14 residues. From germline, CDR1 is SGHAT and CDR2 FQNNGV. V dropped 5 bases and J dropped 8; count of bases not matched to a gene: 7. This CDR3 is CASSTGQGGGTQYF. The CDR3 DNA reads TGTGCCAGCAGCACCGGACAGGGGGGGGGTACGCAGTATTTT.

The rearrangement links TRBV5-8 to TRBJ1-1, with D unclear. V was shortened by 1 base and J by 1 base, with 8 bases between the two germline ends. The CDR3 totals 14 residues. CDR1 is SGHTS and CDR2 is YDEGEE in the germline V gene. The CDR3 here is CASSLYTANTEAFF. CDR3 bases: TGTGCCAGCAGCTTGTACACGGCGAACACTGAAGCTTTCTTT.

This chain links TRBV9 with TRBJ2-2, with 8 bases aligning to TRBD1. This CDR3 has 15 residues. Germline CDR1 and CDR2: SGDLS and YYNGEE. V trimming: 5 bases; J trimming: 5 bases; junction bases outside the gene matches: 8. CDR3 residues: CASSPTGTGTGELFF. CDR3 sequence (DNA): TGTGCCAGCAGTCCCACCGGGACAGGTACCGGGGAGCTGTTTTTT.